Listed here is a single T cell receptor beta chain. The antigen is undetermined. The primer mix had 60 Vbeta and 13 Jbeta primers. Only in-frame clones appear in the TCRdb table, and some are missing; sequencing was by immunoSEQ multiplex PCR. The data hold around 110,000 clones, with about 74% observed a single time. There are 12 residues in the CDR3. Germline V gene lookup returns CDR1 LNHDA and CDR2 SQIVND (reference sequence). The V end was cut by 8 bases, the J end by 9 bases, with 11 bases between. The sample is drawn from a study of cytomegalovirus exposure and HLA in healthy donors. Overall study results and limits: Later, TCR association rates were found to vary by HLA locus, highest for DRB1 and lowest for HLA-C. Later analysis identified a missense DCLRE1C variant that was linked to TCR beta V- and J-gene trimming. Reportedly, TCR beta sequences accurately predicted HLA-A and HLA-B alleles in most subjects.

The origin of this receptor is a middle-aged woman in good health and CMV-seropositive. This rearrangement joins TRBV19 to TRBJ1-6; D call uncertain. Material: PBMCs. CDR3 loop: CASSLGGSPLHF. CDR3 DNA: TGTGCCAGTTCCCTTGGAGGTTCACCCCTCCACTTT.